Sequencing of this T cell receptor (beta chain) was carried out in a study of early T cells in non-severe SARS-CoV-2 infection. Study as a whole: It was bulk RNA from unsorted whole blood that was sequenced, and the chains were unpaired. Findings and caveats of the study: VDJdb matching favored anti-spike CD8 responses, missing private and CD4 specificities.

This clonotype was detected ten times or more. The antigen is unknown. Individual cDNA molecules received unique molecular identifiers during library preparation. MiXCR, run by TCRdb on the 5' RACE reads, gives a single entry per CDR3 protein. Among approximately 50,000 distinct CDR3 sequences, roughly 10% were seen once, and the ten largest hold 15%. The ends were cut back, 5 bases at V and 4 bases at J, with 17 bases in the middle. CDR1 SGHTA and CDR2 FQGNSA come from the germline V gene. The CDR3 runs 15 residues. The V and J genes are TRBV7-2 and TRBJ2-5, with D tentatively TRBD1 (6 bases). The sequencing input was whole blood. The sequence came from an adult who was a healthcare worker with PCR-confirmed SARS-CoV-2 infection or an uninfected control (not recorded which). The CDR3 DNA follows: TGTGCCAGCAGCCGATCGACAGGTTCGGGAGAGACCCAGTACTTC. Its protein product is CASSRSTGSGETQYF.